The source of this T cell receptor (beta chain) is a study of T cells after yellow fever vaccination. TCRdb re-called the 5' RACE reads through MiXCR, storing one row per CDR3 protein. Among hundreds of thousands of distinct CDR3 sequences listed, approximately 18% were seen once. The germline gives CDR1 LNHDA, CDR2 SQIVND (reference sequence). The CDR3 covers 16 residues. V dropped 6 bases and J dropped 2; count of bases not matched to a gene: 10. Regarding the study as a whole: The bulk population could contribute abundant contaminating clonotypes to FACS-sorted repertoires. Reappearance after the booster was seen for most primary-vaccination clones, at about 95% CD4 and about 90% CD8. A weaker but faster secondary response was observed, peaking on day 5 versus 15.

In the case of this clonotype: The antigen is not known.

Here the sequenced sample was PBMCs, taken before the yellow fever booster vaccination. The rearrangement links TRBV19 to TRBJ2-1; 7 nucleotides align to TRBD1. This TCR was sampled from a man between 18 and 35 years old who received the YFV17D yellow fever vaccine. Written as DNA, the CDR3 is TGTGCCAGTAGGCCGTCCCGGGACAGCGCCTACAATGAGCAGTTCTTC. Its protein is CASRPSRDSAYNEQFF.